The subject of this entry is one T cell receptor beta chain. This sample is part of a study of shared clonotypes between healthy human individuals. The V segment lost 6 bases and the J segment 5 bases; nucleotides outside the gene matches: 7. This CDR3 spans 14 amino acids. Germline V lookup: CDR1 SQVTM, CDR2 ANQGSEA. This was a deep-level run. The assay was immunoSEQ multiplex PCR, and TCRdb's table has in-frame clones only and misses some. The data show about 1.5 million clones, nearly 99% seen once. Sequencing was done on a sample of naive CD4+ T cells sorted from blood. The subset: CD45RA+ positively selected. The V gene is TRBV29-1, the J gene TRBJ2-1; 10 bases line up with TRBD2. The TCR was taken from a man aged 25 to 40 in good health. This CDR3 is CSVLTSGYNNEQFF. The CDR3 DNA follows: TGCAGCGTCCTGACTAGCGGGTATAACAATGAGCAGTTCTTC.